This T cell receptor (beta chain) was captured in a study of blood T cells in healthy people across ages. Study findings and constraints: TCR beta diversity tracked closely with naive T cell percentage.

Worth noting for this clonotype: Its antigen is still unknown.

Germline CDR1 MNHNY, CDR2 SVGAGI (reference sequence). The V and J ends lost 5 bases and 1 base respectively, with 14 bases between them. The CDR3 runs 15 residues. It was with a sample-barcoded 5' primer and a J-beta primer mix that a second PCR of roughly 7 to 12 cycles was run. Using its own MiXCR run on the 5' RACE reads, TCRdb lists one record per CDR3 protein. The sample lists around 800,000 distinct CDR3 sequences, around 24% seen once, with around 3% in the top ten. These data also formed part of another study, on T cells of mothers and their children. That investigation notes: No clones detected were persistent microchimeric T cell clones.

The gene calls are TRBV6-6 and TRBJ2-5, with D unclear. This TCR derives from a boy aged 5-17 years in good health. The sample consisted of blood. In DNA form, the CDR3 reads TGTGCCAGCAGTGATCCCTTAGGCCTCCAAGAGACCCAGTACTTC. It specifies CASSDPLGLQETQYF.